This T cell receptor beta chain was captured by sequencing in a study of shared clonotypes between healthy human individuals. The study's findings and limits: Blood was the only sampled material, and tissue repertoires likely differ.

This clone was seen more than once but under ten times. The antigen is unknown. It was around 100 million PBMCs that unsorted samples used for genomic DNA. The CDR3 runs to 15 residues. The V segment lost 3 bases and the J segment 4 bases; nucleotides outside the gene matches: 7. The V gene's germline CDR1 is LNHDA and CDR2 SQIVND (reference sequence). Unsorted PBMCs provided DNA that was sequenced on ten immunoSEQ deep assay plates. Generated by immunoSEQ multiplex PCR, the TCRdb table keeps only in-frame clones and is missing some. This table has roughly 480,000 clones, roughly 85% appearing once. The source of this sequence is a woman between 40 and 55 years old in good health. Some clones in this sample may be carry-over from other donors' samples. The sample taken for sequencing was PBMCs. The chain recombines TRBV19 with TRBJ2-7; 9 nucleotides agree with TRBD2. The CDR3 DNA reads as TGTGCCAGTAGTATTGGCGGACTAGCGTATTACGAGCAGTACTTC. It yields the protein CASSIGGLAYYEQYF. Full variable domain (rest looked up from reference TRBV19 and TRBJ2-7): DGGITQSPKYLFRKEGQNVTLSCEQNLNHDAMYWYRQDPGQGLRLIYYSQIVNDFQKGDIAEGYSVSREKKESFPLTVTSAQKNPTAFYLCASSIGGLAYYEQYFGPGTRLTVT.